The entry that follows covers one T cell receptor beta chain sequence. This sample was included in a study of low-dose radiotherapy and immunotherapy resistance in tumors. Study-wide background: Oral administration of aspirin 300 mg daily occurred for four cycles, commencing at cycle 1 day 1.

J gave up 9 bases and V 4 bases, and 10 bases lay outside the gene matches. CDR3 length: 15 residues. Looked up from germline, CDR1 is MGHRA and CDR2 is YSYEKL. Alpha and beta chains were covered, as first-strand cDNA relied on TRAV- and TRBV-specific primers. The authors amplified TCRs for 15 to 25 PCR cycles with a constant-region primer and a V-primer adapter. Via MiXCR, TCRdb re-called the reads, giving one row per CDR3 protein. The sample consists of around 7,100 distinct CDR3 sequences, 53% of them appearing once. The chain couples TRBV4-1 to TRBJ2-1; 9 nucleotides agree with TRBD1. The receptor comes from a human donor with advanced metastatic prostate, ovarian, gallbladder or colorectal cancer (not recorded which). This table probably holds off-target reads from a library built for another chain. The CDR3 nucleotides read TGCGCCAGCAGCCGACCCGGGGACAGGGCCGCTGAGCAGTTCTTC. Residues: CASSRPGDRAAEQFF.